Here is one T cell receptor (beta chain) with its context. Its antigen is undetermined. A unique molecular identifier was carried by every single TCR cDNA molecule. Using its own MiXCR run on the 5' RACE reads, TCRdb lists one record per CDR3 protein. The sample holds some 44,000 distinct CDR3 sequences; roughly 13% are singletons and the top ten take about 60%. The data were taken from a study of spatial heterogeneity in lung cancer. Germline trimming cut 1 base from V and 10 bases from J; bases unmatched to any gene: 8. This CDR3 region has 15 residues. The germline gives CDR1 WNHNN, CDR2 SYGVQD (reference sequence). Study observations and caveats: Resection blood, more than follow-up blood, showed ubiquitous expanded tumor TCRs.

Time point here: sample taken at primary tumor resection. This sequence was found in a male donor with early-stage non-small cell lung cancer. This specimen was PBMCs, taken at surgery. This chain connects TRBV10-1 to TRBJ2-1, with 9 nucleotides matching TRBD2. The CDR3 DNA is TGCGCCAGCAGTGAGTTCAGCGGGGGGCGTTTAGAGCAGTTCTTC. Amino acid sequence: CASSEFSGGRLEQFF.